This record concerns one TCR beta chain sequence. It has no known antigen specificity. No base qualities exist here, and no much larger clone lies one base off it. Including the terminal cysteine and phenylalanine, the CDR3 comprises 13 residues. Kept here is only the CDR3 DNA, which spans 39 bases and is read in frame from base 1. V ends up 5 bases short and J 2 bases short, with an unmatched junction base count of 1. CDR1 is given as LGHDT and CDR2 as YNNKEL, both from the germline V gene (reference sequence). The immunoSEQ Assay, a bias-controlled multiplex PCR, was used to amplify TCRbeta CDR3 regions from genomic DNA. Under the source paper's analysis protocol: Nucleated cell counts per sample were estimated from amplification of reference gene primers within the assay. To quantify the absolute abundance of each unique TCRbeta CDR3 rearrangement, sequence reads were collapsed and filtered. Productive Simpson clonality was computed per sample as the square root of Simpson's diversity index over productive rearrangements. Held by TCRdb, this immuneACCESS table contains in-frame sequences only and omits some clones. Under half of the omission traces to an unresolved V gene where checked; the cause of the rest is unknown. Clone size and V and J calls were adopted from that table, with D and trimming inferred from the DNA. The sample table lists a few hundred thousand clones, 85% to 90% of them with a count of one. The ten largest account for about 0.94% of the sample.

This entry belongs to a study of blood T cell repertoires in COVID-19 (dated by TCRdb to about 2020). For the study in its entirety: Samples covering the acute and convalescent phases of COVID-19 were provided by collaborators in the United States, Italy and Spain. The samples were drawn from two sources: the first 160 participants of the ongoing ImmuneRACE study, and fewer than 1,500 subjects contributed by 6 global collaborators. Where available, HLA class I and class II types were taken from metadata supplied by the sample provider and were not determined by assay-based typing. The prospective study material was composed of cDNA or gDNA derived from T cells, B-cell-depleted T cells, or PBMCs. The repertoires were made available in a free public database intended to serve as a resource for research on the immune response to SARS-CoV-2. Deeply sampled blood TCRbeta repertoires from subjects exposed to, actively infected with, or recovered from COVID-19 were included in the dataset. Nearly every sample came with metadata listing a de-identified subject ID, COVID-19 status, age in years and sex.

Enrolling through a virtual design, the prospective study's participants ranged in age from roughly 18 to 90 years and lived across roughly 23 United States geographic areas. In the prospective study, cohorts were assigned on the basis of participant-reported clinical history obtained from a screening survey and a study questionnaire. A participant counted as exposed if, within 2 weeks of entering the study, that participant had been in contact with someone who had a PCR-confirmed or clinician-diagnosed COVID-19 case. Mobile phlebotomists in the prospective study collected whole blood, serum and a nasopharyngeal or oropharyngeal swab from every participant. Over a roughly 2-month period, participants in the prospective study had the option of providing additional blood draws and questionnaires. Before DNA extraction, prospective study blood samples were shipped either frozen or at room temperature.

Broader findings and caveats from the paper: How much clinical and demographic metadata was included differed by source and by participant, and the metadata was provided uncurated.

Recombination linked TRBV3-1 (or the pseudogene TRBV3-2) to TRBJ2-5; a stretch of 8 junction bases matches TRBD1. This TCR was recovered from a woman in her thirties who had been exposed to COVID-19. The sequencing sample was made of PBMCs or T cells enriched from blood (not recorded which). The DNA is as follows: TGTGCCAGCAGCAACAGGGGGCAAGAGACCCAGTACTTC. Translated, this is CASSNRGQETQYF.